Listed below are T cell receptor beta chains from one sample, sequenced in a study of cytomegalovirus exposure and HLA in healthy donors. Profiled with immunoSEQ multiplex PCR; TCRdb holds only in-frame clones, not every one. The top ten hold 3.3% of the sample, which has about 140,000 clones, roughly 74% seen once. The source material was PBMCs. These receptors were obtained from a man aged 35 to 55 in good health and CMV-seronegative. The CDR3 runs from the conserved cysteine through the conserved F or W. The order of the fields is D gene, J gene, V gene, clone size, CDR3 protein, CDR3 DNA. A D gene is named only where the DNA matches it firmly. Not all rows give a size; the values are once, few, many and, for expanded clones, a class.

D: -
J: TRBJ1-1
V: TRBV4-1
size: -
CDR3: CASSQEELNTEAFF
DNA: TGCGCCAGCAGCCAAGAGGAGTTGAACACTGAAGCTTTCTTT

D: TRBD1
J: TRBJ1-4
V: TRBV6-6
size: -
CDR3: CASSTGGGEKLFF
DNA: TGTGCCAGCAGCACAGGGGGCGGTGAAAAACTGTTTTTT

D: -
J: TRBJ1-1
V: TRBV6-5
size: -
CDR3: CASSVGDFNTEAFF
DNA: TGTGCCAGCAGTGTAGGGGACTTTAACACTGAAGCTTTCTTT

D: TRBD1
J: TRBJ2-5
V: TRBV27
size: -
CDR3: CASSGWGQGSRETQYF
DNA: TGTGCCAGCAGTGGCTGGGGACAGGGGTCCCGAGAGACCCAGTACTTC

D: TRBD1
J: TRBJ2-1
V: TRBV6-5
size: -
CDR3: CASSSGTGYNEQFF
DNA: TGTGCCAGCAGTTCCGGGACAGGCTACAATGAGCAGTTCTTC

D: -
J: TRBJ1-1
V: TRBV7-6
size: -
CDR3: CASSLPATPYRPINPMNTEAFF
DNA: TGTGCCAGCAGCTTACCGGCTACCCCTTACAGACCGATTAACCCGATGAACACTGAAGCTTTCTTT

D: TRBD2
J: TRBJ2-7
V: TRBV11-2
size: -
CDR3: CASSFSAGVGEQYF
DNA: TGTGCCAGCAGCTTCTCGGCGGGGGTTGGTGAGCAGTACTTC

D: TRBD1
J: TRBJ2-7
V: TRBV15
size: -
CDR3: CATSRDRKGQDYEQYF
DNA: TGTGCCACCAGCAGAGATCGAAAGGGACAGGATTACGAGCAGTACTTC

D: TRBD1
J: TRBJ2-7
V: TRBV28
size: -
CDR3: CASSLGQGYEQYF
DNA: TGTGCCAGCAGTTTGGGACAGGGGTACGAGCAGTACTTC

D: TRBD2
J: TRBJ2-3
V: TRBV5-1
size: once
CDR3: CASSSGLAGGHTDTQYF
DNA: TGCGCCAGCAGCTCGGGACTAGCGGGGGGTCACACAGATACGCAGTATTTT

D: TRBD1
J: TRBJ1-5
V: TRBV5-5
size: -
CDR3: CASSLGQGVNQPQHF
DNA: TGTGCCAGCAGCCTGGGACAGGGGGTCAATCAGCCCCAGCATTTT

D: -
J: TRBJ1-1
V: TRBV27
size: few
CDR3: CASSQIPGAEAFF
DNA: TGTGCCAGCAGTCAGATACCGGGAGCTGAAGCTTTCTTT

D: -
J: TRBJ2-7
V: TRBV10-2
size: few
CDR3: CASSELRYEQYF
DNA: TGCGCCAGCAGTGAGTTGAGGTACGAGCAGTACTTC

D: TRBD2
J: TRBJ2-1
V: TRBV28
size: -
CDR3: CASSPSGTNSYNEQFF
DNA: TGTGCCAGCAGTCCTTCAGGGACTAACTCATACAATGAGCAGTTCTTC

D: TRBD1
J: TRBJ1-6
V: TRBV11-3
size: few
CDR3: CASSRDSLNSPLHF
DNA: TGTGCCAGCAGCCGGGACAGCTTGAATTCACCCCTCCACTTT

D: -
J: TRBJ2-2
V: TRBV5-1
size: -
CDR3: CASSTGLRNTGELFF
DNA: TGCGCCAGCAGCACTGGACTCCGGAACACCGGGGAGCTGTTTTTT

D: -
J: TRBJ1-2
V: TRBV5-8
size: -
CDR3: CASSLGQGNYGYTF
DNA: TGTGCCAGCAGCTTGGGGCAGGGGAACTATGGCTACACCTTC

D: TRBD2
J: TRBJ2-1
V: TRBV7-9
size: few
CDR3: CSSSLPPRLAGGYNEQFF
DNA: TGTTCCAGCAGCTTACCCCCCAGACTAGCGGGGGGGTACAATGAGCAGTTCTTC

D: -
J: TRBJ1-5
V: TRBV6-6
size: -
CDR3: CASSDSRNQPQHF
DNA: TGTGCCAGCAGCGACAGTCGCAATCAGCCCCAGCATTTT

D: -
J: TRBJ2-7
V: TRBV7-6
size: -
CDR3: CASSQLGASGDEQYF
DNA: TGTGCCAGCAGCCAACTCGGGGCGTCAGGGGACGAGCAGTACTTC

D: -
J: TRBJ2-7
V: TRBV6-5
size: few
CDR3: CASRRDFSSYEQYF
DNA: TGTGCCAGCAGACGGGACTTCTCCTCCTACGAGCAGTACTTC

D: -
J: TRBJ1-1
V: TRBV7-3
size: -
CDR3: CASSSRRSEGEAEAFF
DNA: TGTGCCAGCAGCTCTCGGAGGTCTGAGGGCGAGGCTGAAGCTTTCTTT

D: -
J: TRBJ1-1
V: TRBV5-1
size: once
CDR3: CASSLVGGQSTEAFF
DNA: TGCGCCAGCAGCTTGGTGGGGGGGCAGAGCACTGAAGCTTTCTTT

D: TRBD2
J: TRBJ2-2
V: TRBV7-9
size: -
CDR3: CASSGLAGDTGELFF
DNA: TGTGCCAGCAGCGGACTAGCGGGGGACACCGGGGAGCTGTTTTTT

D: -
J: TRBJ2-7
V: TRBV4-2
size: -
CDR3: CASSQGRRGLPSYEQYF
DNA: TGTGCCAGCAGCCAAGGAAGGCGGGGACTGCCTTCCTACGAGCAGTACTTC

D: -
J: TRBJ2-7
V: TRBV5-5
size: few
CDR3: CASSLRQASSYEQYF
DNA: TGTGCCAGCAGCCTTAGACAGGCGAGCTCCTACGAGCAGTACTTC

D: -
J: TRBJ1-2
V: TRBV4-2
size: few
CDR3: CASSQERFQYYGYTF
DNA: TGTGCCAGCAGCCAAGAGCGGTTTCAGTACTATGGCTACACCTTC

D: TRBD1
J: TRBJ1-3
V: TRBV7-6
size: -
CDR3: CASSRQGPALESAIYF
DNA: TGTGCCAGCAGCAGACAGGGACCCGCTCTCGAATCGGCCATATATTTT

D: -
J: TRBJ1-5
V: TRBV27
size: -
CDR3: CATADRRGRPQHF
DNA: TGTGCCACCGCGGATAGACGGGGTCGGCCCCAGCATTTT

D: TRBD2
J: TRBJ2-2
V: TRBV5-1
size: -
CDR3: CASSLGGLAGETGELFF
DNA: TGCGCCAGCAGCTTGGGGGGCCTAGCGGGCGAGACCGGGGAGCTGTTTTTT

D: -
J: TRBJ1-1
V: TRBV7-3
size: -
CDR3: CASSSNANTEAFF
DNA: TGTGCCAGCAGCTCTAATGCTAACACTGAAGCTTTCTTT

D: TRBD2
J: TRBJ2-5
V: TRBV25-1
size: once
CDR3: CASSEPGGGASATQYF
DNA: TGTGCCAGCAGTGAACCCGGCGGGGGGGCCTCGGCGACCCAGTACTTC

D: TRBD2
J: TRBJ2-3
V: TRBV9
size: -
CDR3: CASTPSGGSTDTQYF
DNA: TGTGCCAGCACACCTAGCGGGGGAAGCACAGATACGCAGTATTTT

D: TRBD2
J: TRBJ2-5
V: TRBV6-5
size: -
CDR3: CASSYRLAGEQETQYF
DNA: TGTGCCAGCAGTTACAGACTAGCGGGGGAACAAGAGACCCAGTACTTC

D: TRBD1
J: TRBJ2-3
V: TRBV19
size: -
CDR3: CASSVGTGRAPDTQYF
DNA: TGTGCCAGTAGCGTAGGGACAGGGAGGGCCCCAGATACGCAGTATTTT

D: -
J: TRBJ1-5
V: TRBV7-2
size: few
CDR3: CASSPEGQPQHF
DNA: TGTGCCAGCAGCCCGGAGGGGCAGCCCCAGCATTTT

D: TRBD1
J: TRBJ2-2
V: TRBV18
size: -
CDR3: CASSPRQGSNTGELFF
DNA: TGTGCCAGCTCACCTAGACAGGGGTCCAACACCGGGGAGCTGTTTTTT

D: -
J: TRBJ1-5
V: TRBV27
size: -
CDR3: CASSLLGAGQPQHF
DNA: TGTGCCAGCAGTTTATTGGGGGCGGGTCAGCCCCAGCATTTT

D: -
J: TRBJ1-4
V: TRBV5-5
size: -
CDR3: CASSLVQGREKLFF
DNA: TGTGCCAGCAGCTTGGTTCAGGGCCGGGAAAAACTGTTTTTT

D: -
J: TRBJ1-1
V: TRBV19
size: -
CDR3: CASSIPETGNTEAFF
DNA: TGTGCCAGTAGTATCCCCGAGACAGGGAACACTGAAGCTTTCTTT

D: TRBD2
J: TRBJ2-3
V: TRBV5-1
size: few
CDR3: CASSQAGRTDTQYF
DNA: TGCGCCAGCAGTCAAGCGGGGCGTACAGATACGCAGTATTTT

D: TRBD1
J: TRBJ2-1
V: TRBV9
size: -
CDR3: CASSSSGDSYYNEQFF
DNA: TGTGCCAGCAGCTCCTCCGGGGACAGTTACTACAATGAGCAGTTCTTC

D: TRBD1
J: TRBJ2-7
V: TRBV6-5
size: few
CDR3: CASSYGQGVGEQYF
DNA: TGTGCCAGCAGTTACGGTCAGGGGGTAGGGGAGCAGTACTTC

D: TRBD1
J: TRBJ2-3
V: TRBV27
size: -
CDR3: CASSFLAGGTDTQYF
DNA: TGTGCCAGCAGTTTTCTGGCAGGGGGAACAGATACGCAGTATTTT

D: -
J: TRBJ1-2
V: TRBV19
size: -
CDR3: CASGYQGNGYTF
DNA: TGTGCCAGTGGCTATCAGGGTAATGGCTACACCTTC

D: TRBD2
J: TRBJ2-7
V: TRBV5-6
size: -
CDR3: CASSFRFGTSGSYEQYF
DNA: TGTGCCAGCAGCTTTAGGTTTGGGACTAGCGGCTCCTACGAGCAGTACTTC

D: TRBD1
J: TRBJ1-4
V: TRBV4-2
size: few
CDR3: CASSQETGGSEKLFF
DNA: TGTGCCAGCAGCCAAGAAACAGGGGGCAGTGAAAAACTGTTTTTT

D: -
J: TRBJ2-3
V: TRBV6-8
size: -
CDR3: CASTFRGFGGTDTQYF
DNA: TGTGCCAGCACCTTCAGGGGATTCGGGGGGACAGATACGCAGTATTTT

D: -
J: TRBJ1-2
V: TRBV9
size: -
CDR3: CASSVAAQGRSYGYTF
DNA: TGTGCCAGCAGCGTCGCTGCGCAGGGGCGCAGCTATGGCTACACCTTC

D: TRBD1
J: TRBJ2-5
V: TRBV18
size: -
CDR3: CASSPRTGSEETQYF
DNA: TGTGCCAGCTCACCACGGACAGGGTCCGAAGAGACCCAGTACTTC

D: -
J: TRBJ2-3
V: TRBV12-5
size: -
CDR3: CASGSGDTQYF
DNA: TGTGCTAGTGGGTCAGGGGATACGCAGTATTTT

D: -
J: TRBJ2-5
V: TRBV12-5
size: -
CDR3: CASGLPSPGTQETQYF
DNA: TGTGCTAGTGGTTTGCCAAGCCCCGGGACTCAAGAGACCCAGTACTTC

D: TRBD1
J: TRBJ2-7
V: TRBV5-6
size: few
CDR3: CASSTYRGYEQYF
DNA: TGTGCCAGCAGCACGTACAGGGGTTACGAGCAGTACTTC

D: -
J: TRBJ1-2
V: TRBV6-1
size: -
CDR3: CASSEFGVYYGYTF
DNA: TGTGCCAGCAGTGAGTTCGGGGTTTACTATGGCTACACCTTC

D: TRBD2
J: TRBJ2-4
V: TRBV4-2
size: few
CDR3: CASSQTAASGGVLAKNIQYF
DNA: TGTGCCAGCAGCCAGACTGCGGCTAGCGGGGGGGTACTAGCCAAAAACATTCAGTACTTC

D: TRBD2
J: TRBJ2-1
V: TRBV7-2
size: -
CDR3: CASSLGLAGGREQFF
DNA: TGTGCCAGCAGCCTTGGACTAGCGGGGGGGCGTGAGCAGTTCTTC

D: -
J: TRBJ1-3
V: TRBV5-1
size: -
CDR3: CASSLTWGPGNTIYF
DNA: TGCGCCAGCAGCTTGACCTGGGGGCCGGGAAACACCATATATTTT